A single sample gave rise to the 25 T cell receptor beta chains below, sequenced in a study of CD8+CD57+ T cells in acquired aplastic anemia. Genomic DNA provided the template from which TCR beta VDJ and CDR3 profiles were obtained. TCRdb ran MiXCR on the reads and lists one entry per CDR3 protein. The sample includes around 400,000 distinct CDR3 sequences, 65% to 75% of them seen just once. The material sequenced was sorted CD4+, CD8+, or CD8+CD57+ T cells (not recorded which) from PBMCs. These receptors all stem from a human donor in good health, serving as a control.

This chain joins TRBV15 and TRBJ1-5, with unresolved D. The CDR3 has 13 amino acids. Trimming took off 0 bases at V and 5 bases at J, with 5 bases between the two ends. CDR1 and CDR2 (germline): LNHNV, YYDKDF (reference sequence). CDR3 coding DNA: TGTGCCACCAGCAGAGATAGGGATCAGCCCCAGCATTTT. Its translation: CATSRDRDQPQHF.

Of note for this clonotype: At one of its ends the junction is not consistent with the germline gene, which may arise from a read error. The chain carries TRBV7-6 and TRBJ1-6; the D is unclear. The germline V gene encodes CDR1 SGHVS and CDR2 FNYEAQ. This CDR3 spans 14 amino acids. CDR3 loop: CASSWARLDSPLHF. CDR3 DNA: TGCGCCAGCAGCTGGGCCAGGCTGGATTCACCCCTCCACTTT.

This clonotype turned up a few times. CDR3 coding DNA: TGTGCCACCAGCAGGGAGGGTCGGAACACTGAAGCTTTCTTT. It specifies CATSREGRNTEAFF. The V call is TRBV15, the J call TRBJ1-1; D is ambiguous. The CDR3 is 14 amino acids. Germline V gene data show CDR1 as LNHNV and CDR2 as YYDKDF (reference sequence). V shed 3 bases and J shed 1 base, with 9 bases lying between them.

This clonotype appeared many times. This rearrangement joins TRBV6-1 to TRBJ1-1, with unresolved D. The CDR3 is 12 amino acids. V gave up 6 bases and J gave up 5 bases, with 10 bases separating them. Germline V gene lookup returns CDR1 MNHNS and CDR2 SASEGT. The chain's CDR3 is CASSRRVTEAFF. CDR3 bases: TGTGCCAGCAGCCGACGGGTGACTGAAGCTTTCTTT.

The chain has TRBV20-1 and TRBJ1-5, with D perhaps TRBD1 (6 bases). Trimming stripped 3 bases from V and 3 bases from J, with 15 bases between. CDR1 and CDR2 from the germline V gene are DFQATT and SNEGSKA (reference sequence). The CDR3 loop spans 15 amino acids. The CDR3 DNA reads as TGCAGTGCTAGCCCGGACAGTACCTACAATCAGCCCCAGCATTTT. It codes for CSASPDSTYNQPQHF.

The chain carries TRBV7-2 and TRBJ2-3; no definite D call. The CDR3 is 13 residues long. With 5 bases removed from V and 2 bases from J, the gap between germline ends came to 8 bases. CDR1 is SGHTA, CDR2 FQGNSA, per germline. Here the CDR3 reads CASSPTTTDTQYF. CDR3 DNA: TGTGCCAGCAGCCCGACAACCACAGATACGCAGTATTTT.

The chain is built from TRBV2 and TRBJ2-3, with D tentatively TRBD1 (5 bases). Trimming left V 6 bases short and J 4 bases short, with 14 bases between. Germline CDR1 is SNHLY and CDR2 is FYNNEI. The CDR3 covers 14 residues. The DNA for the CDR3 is TGTGCCAGCAGCTCTAAGCAGGGCGCAGATACGCAGTATTTT. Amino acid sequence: CASSSKQGADTQYF.

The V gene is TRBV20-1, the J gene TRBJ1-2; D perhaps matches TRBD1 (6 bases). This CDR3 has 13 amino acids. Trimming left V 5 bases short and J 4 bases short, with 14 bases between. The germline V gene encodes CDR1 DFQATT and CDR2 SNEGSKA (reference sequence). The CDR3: CSARAGDLYGYTF. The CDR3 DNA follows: TGCAGTGCTCGCGCAGGGGACCTCTATGGCTACACCTTC.

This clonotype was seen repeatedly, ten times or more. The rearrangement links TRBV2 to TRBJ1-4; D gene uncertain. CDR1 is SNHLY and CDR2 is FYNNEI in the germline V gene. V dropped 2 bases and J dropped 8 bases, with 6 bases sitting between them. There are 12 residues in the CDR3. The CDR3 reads CASSEIVEKLFF. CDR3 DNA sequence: TGTGCCAGCAGTGAAATCGTCGAAAAACTGTTTTTT.

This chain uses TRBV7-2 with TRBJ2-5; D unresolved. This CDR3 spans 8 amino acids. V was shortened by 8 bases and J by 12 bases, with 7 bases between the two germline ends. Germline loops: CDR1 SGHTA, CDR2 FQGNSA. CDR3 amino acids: CASFREYF. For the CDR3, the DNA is TGTGCCAGCTTCCGGGAGTACTTC.

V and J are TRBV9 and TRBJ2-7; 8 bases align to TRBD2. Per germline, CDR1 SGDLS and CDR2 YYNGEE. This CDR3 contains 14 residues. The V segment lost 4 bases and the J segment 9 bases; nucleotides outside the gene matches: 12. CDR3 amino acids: CASSLATGGRLQYF. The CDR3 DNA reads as TGTGCCAGCAGCTTAGCGACGGGGGGGCGGTTGCAGTACTTC.

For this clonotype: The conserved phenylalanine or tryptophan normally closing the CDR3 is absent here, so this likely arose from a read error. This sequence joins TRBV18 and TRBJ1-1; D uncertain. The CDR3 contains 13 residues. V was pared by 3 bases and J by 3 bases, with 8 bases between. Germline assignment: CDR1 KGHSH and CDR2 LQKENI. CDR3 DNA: TGTGCCAGCTCACCGGAGGAGGACACTGAAGCTTTCTCT. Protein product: CASSPEEDTEAFS.

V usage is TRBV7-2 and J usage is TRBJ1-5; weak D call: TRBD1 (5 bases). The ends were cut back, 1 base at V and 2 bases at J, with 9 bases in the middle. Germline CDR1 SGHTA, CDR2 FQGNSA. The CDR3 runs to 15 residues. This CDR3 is CASSLDSGGNQPQHF. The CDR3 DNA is TGTGCCAGCAGCTTAGACTCGGGGGGCAATCAGCCCCAGCATTTT.

CDR3 DNA sequence: TGTGCCAGCACTAGAGGACGGAGCACAGATACGCAGTATTTT. It yields the protein CASTRGRSTDTQYF. The gene calls are TRBV12-3 or TRBV12-4 and TRBJ2-3; D not certain. Trimming took 7 bases from V and 0 from J, leaving 11 bases between them. The CDR3 has 14 amino acids.

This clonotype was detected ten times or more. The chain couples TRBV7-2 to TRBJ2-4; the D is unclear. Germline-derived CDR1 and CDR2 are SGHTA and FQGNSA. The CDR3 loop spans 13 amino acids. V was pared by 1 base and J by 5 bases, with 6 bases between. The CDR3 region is CASSLEAQNIQYF. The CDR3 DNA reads TGTGCCAGCAGCTTAGAGGCCCAAAACATTCAGTACTTC.

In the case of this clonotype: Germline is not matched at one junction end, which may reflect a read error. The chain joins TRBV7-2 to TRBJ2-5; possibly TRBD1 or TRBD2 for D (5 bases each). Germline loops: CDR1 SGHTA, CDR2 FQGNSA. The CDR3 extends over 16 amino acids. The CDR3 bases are TGTGCCAGCAGCGTAGGGCAAGGGACGGCGGCGGAGACACAGTACTTC. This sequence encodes CASSVGQGTAAETQYF.

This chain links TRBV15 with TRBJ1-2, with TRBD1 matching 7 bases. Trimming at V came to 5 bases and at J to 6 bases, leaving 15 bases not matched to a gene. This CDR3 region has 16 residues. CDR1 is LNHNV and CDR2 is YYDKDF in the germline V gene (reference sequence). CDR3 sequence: CATSESRQGSMNGYTF. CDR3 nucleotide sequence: TGTGCCACCAGCGAGTCGAGACAGGGCAGCATGAATGGCTACACCTTC.

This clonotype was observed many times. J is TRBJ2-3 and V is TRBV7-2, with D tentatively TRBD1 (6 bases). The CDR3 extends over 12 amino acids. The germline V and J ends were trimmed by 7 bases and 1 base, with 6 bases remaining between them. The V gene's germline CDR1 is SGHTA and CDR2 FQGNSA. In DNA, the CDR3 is TGTGCCAGCACAGGGGGCACAGATACGCAGTATTTT. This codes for CASTGGTDTQYF.

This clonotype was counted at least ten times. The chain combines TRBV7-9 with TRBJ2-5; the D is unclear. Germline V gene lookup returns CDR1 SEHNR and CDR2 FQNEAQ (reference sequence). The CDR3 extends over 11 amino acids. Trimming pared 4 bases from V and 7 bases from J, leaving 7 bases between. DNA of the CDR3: TGTGCCAGCAGCTCCACGGGGACCCAGTACTTC. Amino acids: CASSSTGTQYF.

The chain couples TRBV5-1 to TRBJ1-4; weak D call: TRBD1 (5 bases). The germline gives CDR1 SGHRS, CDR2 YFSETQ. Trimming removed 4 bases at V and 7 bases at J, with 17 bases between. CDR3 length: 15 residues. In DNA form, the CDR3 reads TGCGCCAGCAGCGCCACCCGGGGGGTGGGTGAAAAACTGTTTTTT. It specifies CASSATRGVGEKLFF.

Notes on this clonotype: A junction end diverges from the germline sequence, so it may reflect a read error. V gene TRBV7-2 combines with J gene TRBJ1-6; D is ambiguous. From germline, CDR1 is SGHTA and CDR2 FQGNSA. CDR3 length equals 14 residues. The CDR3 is CASSPNNEQFFRPF. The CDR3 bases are TGTGCCAGCAGCCCCAACAATGAGCAGTTCTTCCGGCCATTT.

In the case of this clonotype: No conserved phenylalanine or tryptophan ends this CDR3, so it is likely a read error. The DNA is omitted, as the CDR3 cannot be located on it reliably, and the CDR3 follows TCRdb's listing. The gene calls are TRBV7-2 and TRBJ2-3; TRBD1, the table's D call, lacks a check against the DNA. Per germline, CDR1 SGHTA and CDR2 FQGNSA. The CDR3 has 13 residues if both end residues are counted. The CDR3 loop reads CASSPQGQDYEQY.

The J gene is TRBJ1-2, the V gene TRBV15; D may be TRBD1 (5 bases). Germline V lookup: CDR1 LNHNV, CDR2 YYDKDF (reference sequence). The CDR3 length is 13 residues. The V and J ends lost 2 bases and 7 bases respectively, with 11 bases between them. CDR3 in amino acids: CATSRRDASGYTF. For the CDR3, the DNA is TGTGCCACCAGCAGACGGGACGCGAGTGGCTACACCTTC.

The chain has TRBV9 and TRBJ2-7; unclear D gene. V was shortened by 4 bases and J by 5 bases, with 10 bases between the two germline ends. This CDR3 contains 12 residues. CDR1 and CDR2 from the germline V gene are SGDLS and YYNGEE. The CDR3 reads CASSLVRNEQYF. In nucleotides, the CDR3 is TGTGCCAGCAGCTTGGTGAGGAACGAGCAGTACTTC. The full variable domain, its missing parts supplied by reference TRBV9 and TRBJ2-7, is DSGVTQTPKHLITATGQRVTLRCSPRSGDLSVYWYQQSLDQGLQFLIQYYNGEERAKGNILERFSAQQFPDLHSELNLSSLELGDSALYFCASSLVRNEQYFGPGTRLTVT.

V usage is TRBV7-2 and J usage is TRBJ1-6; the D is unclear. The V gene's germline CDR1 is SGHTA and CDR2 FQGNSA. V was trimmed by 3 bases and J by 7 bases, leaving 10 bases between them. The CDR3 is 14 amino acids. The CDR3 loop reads CASSLLEGNSPLHF. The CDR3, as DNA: TGTGCCAGCAGCTTGCTGGAGGGCAATTCACCCCTCCACTTT. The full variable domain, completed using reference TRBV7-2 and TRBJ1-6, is GAGVSQSPSNKVTEKGKDVELRCDPISGHTALYWYRQSLGQGLEFLIYFQGNSAPDKSGLPSDRFSAERTGGSVSTLTIQRTQQEDSAVYLCASSLLEGNSPLHFGNGTRLTVT.